The 25 T cell receptor beta chains presented below share a single source sample, sequenced in a study of T cells in Graves' hyperthyroidism and ophthalmopathy (dated by TCRdb to 2018 to 2020). The method behind the library was multiplex PCR. The sequencer was an Illumina HiSeq 2000. Amplification of TCR beta CDR3 regions was carried out from RNA transcripts. The TCR CDR3 was subjected to a first round of RT-PCR using the HTBI primer set and the Qiagen OneStep RT-PCR kit. The raw public reads went through TCRdb reprocessing: fastp at Q25, MiXCR clone calling, in-frame beta chains kept. A single entry per CDR3 protein holds the most common genes and DNA from its merged rows. This sample gives about 620,000 distinct CDR3 sequences in total; 15% to 20% of them show up just once. Of the sample, 3% to 4.5% falls within the top ten clones. Source material: blood. These receptors came from a woman in her twenties or thirties with Graves' hyperthyroidism.

This clonotype has at least ten counts. The chain has TRBV28 and TRBJ2-1, with 13 positions matching TRBD2. Germline V gives CDR1 MDHEN, CDR2 SYDVKM. This CDR3 spans 15 amino acids. Trimming removed 6 bases from V and 9 bases from J; junction bases left unmatched: 8. The CDR3 sequence is CASRYTSGRGSEQFF. In DNA, the CDR3 is TGTGCCAGCAGGTACACTAGCGGGAGGGGGAGTGAGCAGTTCTTC.

The chain uses TRBV2 and TRBJ1-4; D gene ambiguous. V was cut by 7 bases and J by 5 bases, with 17 bases left in between. Germline V gene sequence: CDR1 SNHLY, CDR2 FYNNEI. This CDR3 is 15 amino acids long. The CDR3 nucleotides are TGTGCCAGCAACCCGAGGTCAGGTACAAATGAAAAACTGTTTTTT. Its protein product is CASNPRSGTNEKLFF.

This chain joins TRBV10-2 and TRBJ2-1; tentatively, D is TRBD2 (5 bases). The germline V gene has CDR1 WSHSY and CDR2 SAAADI. V was trimmed by 10 bases and J by 9 bases, leaving 19 bases between them. The CDR3 extends over 13 amino acids. CDR3 loop: CATGGTPRGEQFF. In DNA, the CDR3 is TGCGCCACCGGAGGAACTCCTCGCGGTGAGCAGTTCTTC.

The table lists this clonotype with a few counts. The gene calls are TRBV11-2 and TRBJ1-1; D ambiguous. Trimming removed 0 bases from V and 11 bases from J, with 13 bases in between. Germline V gives CDR1 SGHAT, CDR2 FQNNGV. CDR3 length: 13 residues. In DNA form, the CDR3 reads TGTGCCAGCAGCTTAGAGAGAGGGCTTGGGGCTTTCTTT. Encoded protein: CASSLERGLGAFF.

This clonotype was recorded many times. In nucleotides, the CDR3 is TGTGCCAGCAACGCGTTTACTAGCGGTCAAGAGACCCAGTACTTC. Protein product: CASNAFTSGQETQYF. V gene TRBV2 combines with J gene TRBJ2-5; TRBD2 matches 8 bases. This CDR3 has 15 residues. Germline CDR1 SNHLY, CDR2 FYNNEI. Trimming cost V 7 bases and J 2 bases; bases outside gene matches: 9.

The chain links TRBV29-1 to TRBJ1-1; TRBD1 might be the D (5 bases). CDR3 length: 12 residues. The V end lost 5 bases, the J end lost 2 bases, and 9 bases lay between the germline ends. CDR1 SQVTM and CDR2 ANQGSEA come from the germline V gene. The CDR3 loop is CSVQRGNTEAFF. DNA for the CDR3: TGCAGCGTTCAGAGGGGCAACACTGAAGCTTTCTTT.

There are a few counts of this clonotype. This chain connects TRBV6-2 or TRBV6-3 to TRBJ2-6; TRBD1 matches 8 bases. CDR3 length: 16 residues. V shed 2 bases, J shed 0 bases, and the junction held 0 bases outside the gene matches. The germline CDR1 and CDR2 sequences are MNHEY and SVGEGT. In DNA form, the CDR3 reads TGTGCCAGCAGTTACACAGGGGGCTCTGGGGCCAACGTCCTGACTTTC. Translated, it gives CASSYTGGSGANVLTF.

This clonotype was picked up a small number of times. The chain joins TRBV7-2 to TRBJ2-2, with 8 nucleotides matching TRBD1. The germline gives CDR1 SGHTA, CDR2 FQGNSA. This CDR3 contains 16 residues. V shed 1 base and J 7 bases; nucleotides not matched to a gene: 8. Written as DNA, the CDR3 is TGTGCCAGCAGCTTAGTTCCCCAGGGGGCAAGCGGGGAGCTGTTTTTT. Encoded protein: CASSLVPQGASGELFF.

At least ten counts were recorded for this clonotype. The chain recombines TRBV7-3 with TRBJ2-3; possibly TRBD2 for D (6 bases). Trimming left V 10 bases short and J 2 bases short, with 22 bases between. Germline assignment: CDR1 SGHTA and CDR2 FQGTGA. The CDR3 covers 16 residues. The CDR3 DNA follows: TGTGCCATGCGACCCGAGGACGGGAGTGCCACAGATACGCAGTATTTT. Amino acids: CAMRPEDGSATDTQYF.

This chain connects TRBV20-1 to TRBJ1-1; D gene uncertain. This CDR3 has 13 residues. The germline gives CDR1 DFQATT, CDR2 SNEGSKA (reference sequence). V was cut by 6 bases and J by 7 bases, with 18 bases left in between. DNA for the CDR3: TGCAGTGCCCCTGCTCGGCATACCGATGAAGCTTTCTTT. Translating gives CSAPARHTDEAFF.

This clonotype was seen a handful of times. The rearrangement joins TRBV28 to TRBJ2-7, with D maybe TRBD2 (6 bases). The CDR3 contains 15 residues. The V gene's germline CDR1 is MDHEN and CDR2 SYDVKM. V was cut by 5 bases and J by 1 base, with 15 bases left in between. CDR3 residues: CASSGGLFDSYEQYF. The CDR3 nucleotides are TGTGCCAGCAGTGGGGGACTCTTCGATTCCTACGAGCAGTACTTC. The variable domain in full, completed from reference TRBV28 and TRBJ2-7, reads DVKVTQSSRYLVKRTGEKVFLECVQDMDHENMFWYRQDPGLGLRLIYFSYDVKMKEKGDIPEGYSVSREKKERFSLILESASTNQTSMYLCASSGGLFDSYEQYFGPGTRLTVT.

This clonotype has a handful of counts. In nucleotides, the CDR3 is TGTGCCAGCACCCGACTAACTAACTATGGCTACACCTTC. This translates into CASTRLTNYGYTF. The rearrangement links TRBV2 to TRBJ1-2; the D is unclear. Deletions cut 7 bases from V and 0 bases from J, with 9 bases between. CDR1 and CDR2 (germline): SNHLY, FYNNEI. CDR3 length equals 13 residues.

This clonotype was counted only a few times. This rearrangement joins TRBV19 to TRBJ1-5; possible D gene TRBD1, 6 bases. Trimming took off 4 bases at V and 5 bases at J, with 15 bases between the two ends. The CDR3 covers 15 residues. Germline values: CDR1 LNHDA, CDR2 SQIVND (reference sequence). The CDR3 reads CASSNRTEGHQPQHF. The CDR3 nucleotides read TGTGCCAGTAGTAATAGGACAGAGGGGCATCAGCCCCAGCATTTT.

This clonotype was picked up a small number of times. Possible read error: a much larger clone is one base away. J is TRBJ2-1 and V is TRBV5-1; possibly TRBD2 for D (6 bases). The CDR3 has 12 residues. Per germline, CDR1 SGHRS and CDR2 YFSETQ. The CDR3 DNA sequence: TGCGTCAGCAGCTTCCGGGGGAATGAGCAGTTCTTC. Residues: CVSSFRGNEQFF.

This clonotype was recorded at least ten times. The chain joins TRBV19 to TRBJ2-1; the D is unclear. V shed 3 bases and J shed 4 bases, with 7 bases lying between them. Germline V gene data show CDR1 as LNHDA and CDR2 as SQIVND (reference sequence). The CDR3 has 13 amino acids. The CDR3 loop is CASSMYGYNEQFF. The CDR3 DNA reads TGTGCCAGTAGTATGTACGGTTACAATGAGCAGTTCTTC.

The V call is TRBV20-1, the J call TRBJ2-1, with TRBD1 as a possible D gene (5 bases). V gave up 1 base and J gave up 8 bases, with 18 bases separating them. The CDR3 sequence is 15 residues long. Germline CDR1 reads DFQATT; CDR2 reads SNEGSKA (reference sequence). CDR3 protein: CSARVLSSVGDEQFF. The CDR3 DNA reads TGCAGTGCTAGAGTTTTGTCCAGCGTAGGGGATGAGCAGTTCTTC.

This clonotype was recorded many times. The chain links TRBV24-1 to TRBJ2-7, with D perhaps being TRBD1 or TRBD2 (7 bases each). The CDR3 consists of 14 residues. CDR1 is KGHDR and CDR2 is SFDVKD in the germline V gene. V dropped 7 bases and J dropped 7 bases, with 19 bases sitting between them. This chain's CDR3 is CATSPSGEGQEQYF. In DNA, the CDR3 is TGTGCCACCAGCCCCTCCGGGGAGGGACAGGAGCAGTACTTC.

This clonotype showed up many times. V usage is TRBV19 and J usage is TRBJ1-5; no clear D gene. Trimming pared 3 bases from V and 1 base from J, leaving 22 bases between. The CDR3 covers 19 residues. The germline CDR1 and CDR2 sequences are LNHDA and SQIVND (reference sequence). CDR3 loop: CASSMLPPNWRGSNQPQHF. As DNA, the CDR3 is TGTGCCAGTAGTATGTTGCCCCCAAATTGGCGAGGAAGCAATCAGCCCCAGCATTTT.

This clonotype was counted ten times or more. V and J are TRBV2 and TRBJ2-7; 12 bases fit TRBD1. The CDR3 consists of 16 residues. V was pared by 5 bases and J by 3 bases, with 8 bases of the junction left unmatched. Germline CDR1 and CDR2: SNHLY and FYNNEI. In nucleotides, the CDR3 is TGTGCCAGCAGTAGAATAGGGACAGGGGGCAACTACGAGCAGTACTTC. Translating it yields CASSRIGTGGNYEQYF.

This chain joins TRBV28 and TRBJ2-3; TRBD2 agrees at 7 bases. CDR3 length: 13 amino acids. Losses at the gene ends were 8 bases for V and 5 bases for J; bases not matched to a gene: 7. Germline lookup yields CDR1 MDHEN and CDR2 SYDVKM. The CDR3 bases are TGTGCCAGCCCCTGGGGCGGGAGAGATACGCAGTATTTT. Translated: CASPWGGRDTQYF.

This clonotype has a count of ten or more. This chain links TRBV7-9 with TRBJ2-1; TRBD2 matches at 9 bases. From germline, CDR1 is SEHNR and CDR2 FQNEAQ (reference sequence). V gave up 5 bases and J gave up 12 bases; unmatched junction bases: 14. This CDR3 region has 15 residues. In nucleotides, the CDR3 is TGTGCCAGCAGCCGAGGGCCCGGCGGGAGGGCCCCGCAGTTCTTC. The encoded protein is CASSRGPGGRAPQFF.

This clonotype occurred many times. V and J are TRBV3-1 and TRBJ2-3; no firm D call. Germline values: CDR1 LGHDT, CDR2 YNNKEL (reference sequence). The CDR3 covers 13 residues. V lost 0 bases to trimming and J lost 6 bases, with 7 bases between them. The CDR3: CASSQDRLDTQYF. The DNA for the CDR3 is TGTGCCAGCAGCCAAGATAGATTGGATACGCAGTATTTT.

This clonotype was detected many times. One end of the junction fails to match germline, which may point to a read error. The rearrangement links TRBV5-1 to TRBJ1-2; 7 nucleotides line up with TRBD1. The CDR3 runs to 15 residues. Germline CDR1 is SGHRS and CDR2 is YFSETQ. Here the CDR3 reads CASSLGGTANYGYTF. The CDR3 bases are TGTGCCAGCAGCTTAGGTGGGACAGCCAACTATGGCTACACCTTC.

This clonotype was found many times. This chain links TRBV28 with TRBJ2-7; 9 bases agree with TRBD1. V gave up 2 bases and J gave up 4 bases; unmatched junction bases: 6. The CDR3 is 15 amino acids. The germline V gene has CDR1 MDHEN and CDR2 SYDVKM. CDR3 in amino acids: CASSLPQGAGYEQYF. DNA of the CDR3: TGTGCCAGCAGTTTACCACAGGGGGCGGGATACGAGCAGTACTTC.

V usage is TRBV4-1 and J usage is TRBJ2-7; TRBD1 agrees at 7 bases. With V trimmed by 4 bases and J by 5 bases, 8 bases remained unmatched. Germline V gene data show CDR1 as MGHRA and CDR2 as YSYEKL. CDR3 size: 14 residues. The CDR3 loop is CASSRGFQGDEQYF. The CDR3 DNA sequence: TGCGCCAGCAGCCGGGGATTTCAGGGGGACGAGCAGTACTTC.